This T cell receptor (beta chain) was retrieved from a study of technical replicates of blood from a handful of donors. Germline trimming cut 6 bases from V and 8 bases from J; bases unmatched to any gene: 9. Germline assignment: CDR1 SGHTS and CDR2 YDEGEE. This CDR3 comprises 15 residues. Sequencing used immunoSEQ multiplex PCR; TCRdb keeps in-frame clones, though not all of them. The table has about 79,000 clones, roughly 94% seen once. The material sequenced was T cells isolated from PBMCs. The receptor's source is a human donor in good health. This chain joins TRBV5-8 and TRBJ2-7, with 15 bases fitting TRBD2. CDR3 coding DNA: TGTGCCAGCAACCTAGGACTAGCGGGAGGGGAGCAGCAGTACTTC. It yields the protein CASNLGLAGGEQQYF.